These 15 T cell receptor beta chains originate from one sample sequenced in a study of shared clonotypes between healthy human individuals. Measured with immunoSEQ multiplex PCR; TCRdb has only the in-frame clones, and not every one. This sample has just over 2,000,000 clones, with approximately 95% found just once. The sequencing input was naive CD4+ T cells sorted from blood. Subset indicated: CD45RA+ positively selected. Every receptor here comes from a man aged 18 to 29 in good health.

The chain has TRBV4-1 and TRBJ1-2, with 9 nucleotides matching TRBD1. The germline V gene encodes CDR1 MGHRA and CDR2 YSYEKL. The length of the CDR3 is 16 residues. The J segment lost 4 bases and the V segment lost 3 bases, leaving 9 bases of the junction unmatched. The CDR3 coding sequence is TGCGCCAGCAGCCATATTTGGGACAGGGATGTCTATGGCTACACCTTC. The encoded protein is CASSHIWDRDVYGYTF.

The chain is built from TRBV6-5 and TRBJ2-7, with 9 positions matching TRBD2. V lost 5 bases and J lost 5; bases outside the gene matches: 4. The CDR3 length is 13 residues. Per germline, CDR1 MNHEY and CDR2 SVGAGI. This CDR3 is CASSRGGGHEQYF. DNA of the CDR3: TGTGCCAGCAGTCGCGGGGGGGGGCACGAGCAGTACTTC.

This chain links TRBV2 with TRBJ1-5; 10 bases agree with TRBD1. The junction had 11 bases not matched to a gene; V was cut back by 5 bases and J by 1 base. Germline-derived CDR1 and CDR2 are SNHLY and FYNNEI. This CDR3 contains 18 residues. Here the CDR3 reads CASSREGQGLVSNQPQHF. DNA for the CDR3: TGTGCCAGCAGTCGGGAGGGACAGGGGTTAGTGAGCAATCAGCCCCAGCATTTT.

The chain couples TRBV5-1 to TRBJ2-5; perhaps TRBD1 as D (6 bases). The germline V and J ends were trimmed by 3 bases and 1 base, with 13 bases remaining between them. CDR3 size: 15 residues. Germline V CDR1 and CDR2: SGHRS, YFSETQ. CDR3 nucleotides: TGCGCCAGCAGCTCACTCCAGGGGACCCAAGAGACCCAGTACTTC. It specifies CASSSLQGTQETQYF.

Worth noting for this clone: Other DNA sequences in the same sample also yield this CDR3. The chain joins TRBV25-1 to TRBJ1-5; D gene unclear. CDR3 length: 13 residues. Deletions cut 4 bases from V and 1 base from J, with 5 bases between. Germline V gene lookup returns CDR1 MGHDK and CDR2 SYGVNS. The CDR3 reads CASSAGSNQPQHF. The CDR3 DNA reads as TGTGCCAGCAGTGCCGGGAGCAATCAGCCCCAGCATTTT.

V is TRBV5-1 and J is TRBJ1-3; 7 bases are shared with TRBD1. The CDR3 covers 14 residues. Germline V gene lookup returns CDR1 SGHRS and CDR2 YFSETQ. V dropped 4 bases and J dropped 4; count of bases not matched to a gene: 5. CDR3 bases: TGCGCCAGCAGCGCTCCGGGACAGGGAAACACCATATATTTT. It encodes CASSAPGQGNTIYF.

The CDR3 is CASSPVGGSSYNEQFF. The CDR3 DNA reads as TGTGCCAGCAGCCCAGTCGGGGGAAGCTCCTACAATGAGCAGTTCTTC. This chain joins TRBV7-3 and TRBJ2-1; D may be TRBD2 (6 bases). The CDR3 spans 16 residues. V lost 5 bases, J lost 0 bases, and 14 bases lay in between. Germline lookup yields CDR1 SGHTA and CDR2 FQGTGA.

Points on this clone: Additional DNA sequences in this sample encode the identical CDR3. V gene TRBV4-1 combines with J gene TRBJ2-1; D is perhaps TRBD1 (6 bases). Trimming left V 1 base short and J 3 bases short, with 10 bases between. The CDR3 has 15 residues. Germline V lookup: CDR1 MGHRA, CDR2 YSYEKL. The CDR3 DNA reads as TGCGCCAGCAGCCAAGCAGGGGTGGGCTACAATGAGCAGTTCTTC. Translated, it gives CASSQAGVGYNEQFF.

This chain joins TRBV25-1 and TRBJ1-2; tentative D call: TRBD1 (5 bases). The CDR3 runs to 12 residues. Germline CDR1 and CDR2: MGHDK and SYGVNS. V lost 10 bases and J 4 bases, leaving 13 bases between the germline ends. The CDR3 here is CATADRVYGYTF. The DNA for the CDR3 is TGTGCCACCGCCGACAGAGTCTATGGCTACACCTTC.

CDR3 coding DNA: TGTGCCAGCAGCTTGGGCCGGGATAACAATGAGCAGTTCTTC. The encoded protein is CASSLGRDNNEQFF. The chain employs TRBV7-6 and TRBJ2-1, with D possibly matching TRBD2 (5 bases). The CDR3 totals 14 residues. Trimming took off 3 bases at V and 5 bases at J, with 11 bases between the two ends. Germline V CDR1 and CDR2: SGHVS, FNYEAQ. The entire variable domain, with the rest obtained from reference TRBV7-6 and TRBJ2-1, is as follows: GAGVSQSPRYKVTKRGQDVALRCDPISGHVSLYWYRQALGQGPEFLTYFNYEAQQDKSGLPNDRFSAERPEGSISTLTIQRTEQRDSAMYRCASSLGRDNNEQFFGPGTRLTVL.

The V gene is TRBV6-5, the J gene TRBJ1-3, with D tentatively TRBD1 (6 bases). V was trimmed by 2 bases and J by 0 bases, leaving 11 bases between them. The CDR3 covers 16 residues. Germline assignment: CDR1 MNHEY and CDR2 SVGAGI. In DNA, the CDR3 is TGTGCCAGCAGTTACGGCACAGGGCACTCTGGAAACACCATATATTTT. It codes for CASSYGTGHSGNTIYF.

There are a few counts of this clone. This chain joins TRBV30 and TRBJ1-5; 8 bases match TRBD1. Germline V gene data show CDR1 as GTSNPN and CDR2 as SVGIG (reference sequence). With 2 bases clipped from V and 3 bases from J, the junction kept 6 bases outside the gene matches. CDR3 length: 15 amino acids. CDR3 nucleotide sequence: TGTGCCTGGAGTTCAGGACAGGGTTACAATCAGCCCCAGCATTTT. This sequence encodes CAWSSGQGYNQPQHF.

This clone occurred once. The chain combines TRBV10-3 with TRBJ2-7; tentatively, D is TRBD2 (6 bases). The CDR3 length is 14 residues. The V and J ends lost 2 bases and 0 bases respectively, with 8 bases between them. CDR1 ENHRY and CDR2 SYGVKD come from the germline V gene. Written as DNA, the CDR3 is TGTGCCATCAGTGAGCGGGGGACCTCCTACGAGCAGTACTTC. Translation gives CAISERGTSYEQYF.

The chain has TRBV5-6 and TRBJ2-7; the match to TRBD1 covers 7 bases. V lost 0 bases, J lost 5 bases, and 5 bases stayed unmatched. Germline lookup yields CDR1 SGHDT and CDR2 YYEEEE. The CDR3 runs 14 residues. CDR3 protein: CASSLGQGEHEQYF. The CDR3 nucleotides are TGTGCCAGCAGCTTGGGACAGGGAGAACACGAGCAGTACTTC.

The chain links TRBV27 to TRBJ2-2; the D gene is possibly TRBD2 (6 bases). Germline V gene lookup returns CDR1 MNHEY and CDR2 SMNVEV (reference sequence). The CDR3 sequence is 19 residues long. The V and J ends lost 4 bases and 0 bases respectively, with 21 bases between them. CDR3 sequence: CASSSLPFRLVANTGELFF. The CDR3 nucleotides are TGTGCCAGCAGTTCCCTTCCCTTTAGACTAGTGGCGAACACCGGGGAGCTGTTTTTT.